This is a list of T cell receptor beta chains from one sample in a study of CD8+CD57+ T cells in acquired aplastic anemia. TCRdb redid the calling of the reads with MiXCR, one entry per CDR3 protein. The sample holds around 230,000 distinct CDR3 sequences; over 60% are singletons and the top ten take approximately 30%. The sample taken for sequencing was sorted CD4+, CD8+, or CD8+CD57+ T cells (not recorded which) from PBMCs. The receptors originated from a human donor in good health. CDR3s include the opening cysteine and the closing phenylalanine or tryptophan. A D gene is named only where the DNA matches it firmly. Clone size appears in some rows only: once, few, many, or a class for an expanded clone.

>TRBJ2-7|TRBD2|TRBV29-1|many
CSVEEVELAGSYEQYF
TGCAGCGTTGAAGAGGTAGAACTAGCGGGATCCTACGAGCAGTACTTC
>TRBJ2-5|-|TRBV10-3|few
CAISESSFSTEETQYF
TGTGCCATCAGTGAGTCGAGCTTTTCGACAGAAGAGACCCAGTACTTC
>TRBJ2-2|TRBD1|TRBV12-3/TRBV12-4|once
CATSDSSRGWAGELFF
TGTGCCACCAGTGATTCGAGCAGGGGGTGGGCCGGGGAGCTGTTTTTT
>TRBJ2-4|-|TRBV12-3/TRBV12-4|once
CASSFSNIQYF
TGTGCCAGCAGTTTCTCCAACATTCAGTACTTC
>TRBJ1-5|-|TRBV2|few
CASSEALMGNQPQHF
TGTGCCAGCAGTGAAGCGCTTATGGGCAATCAGCCCCAGCATTTT
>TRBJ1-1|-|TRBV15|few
CATSRVDSQAFF
TGTGCCACCAGCAGAGTGGACAGCCAAGCTTTCTTT
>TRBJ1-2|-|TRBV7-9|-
CASSVTSFNYGYTF
TGTGCCAGCAGCGTGACCAGTTTCAACTATGGCTACACCTTC
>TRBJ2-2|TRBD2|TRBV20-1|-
CSATAGGPELFF
TGCAGTGCAACAGCGGGGGGCCCGGAGCTGTTTTTT
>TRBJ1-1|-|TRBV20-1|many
CSAREPGEETEAFF
TGCAGTGCTAGAGAGCCGGGAGAAGAAACTGAAGCTTTCTTT
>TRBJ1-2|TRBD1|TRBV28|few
CASRQRGLNYGYTF
TGTGCCAGCAGGCAAAGGGGGCTTAACTATGGCTACACCTTC
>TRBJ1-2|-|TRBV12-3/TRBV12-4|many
CASSFFSGTNYGYTF
TGTGCCAGCAGTTTTTTCTCGGGGACTAACTATGGCTACACCTTC
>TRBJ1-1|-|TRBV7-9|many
CASSLVGQGNTEAFF
TGTGCCAGCAGCTTAGTAGGGCAGGGGAACACTGAAGCTTTCTTT
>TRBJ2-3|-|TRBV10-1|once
CASSTAEYTDTQYF
TGCGCCAGCAGTACAGCGGAGTACACAGATACGCAGTATTTT
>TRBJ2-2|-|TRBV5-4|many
CASSHLTGELFF
TGTGCCAGCAGCCACCTCACCGGGGAGCTGTTTTTT
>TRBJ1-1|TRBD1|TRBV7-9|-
CASSSSGTGRTEAFF
TGTGCCAGCAGCTCCTCCGGGACAGGGAGAACTGAAGCTTTCTTT
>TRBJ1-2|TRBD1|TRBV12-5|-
CASGRDSRIHTGYTF
TGTGCTAGTGGCCGGGACAGTCGGATCCACACCGGCTACACCTTC
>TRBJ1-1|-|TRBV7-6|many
CASSQPPPGESSEAFF
TGTGCCAGCAGTCAACCCCCCCCAGGGGAGAGCTCTGAAGCTTTCTTT
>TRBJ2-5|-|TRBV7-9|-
CASSRRRTQYF
TGTGCCAGCAGCCGCCGGAGGACCCAGTACTTC
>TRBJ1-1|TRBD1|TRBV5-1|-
CASSWTGTANTEAFF
TGCGCCAGCAGCTGGACTGGGACAGCGAACACTGAAGCTTTCTTT
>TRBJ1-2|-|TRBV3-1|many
CASSQLGSEAYGYTF
TGTGCCAGCAGCCAACTCGGAAGTGAGGCCTATGGCTACACCTTC
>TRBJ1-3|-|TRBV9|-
CAGSPTLYSGNTIYF
TGTGCCGGCAGCCCCACCTTATATTCTGGAAACACCATATATTTT
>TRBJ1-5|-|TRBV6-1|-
CASSEEVGVTQHF
TGTGCCAGCAGTGAAGAGGTGGGAGTGACCCAGCATTTT
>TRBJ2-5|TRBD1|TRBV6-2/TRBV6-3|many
CASSWAPDRGEETQYF
TGTGCCAGCAGCTGGGCCCCTGACAGGGGGGAAGAGACCCAGTACTTC
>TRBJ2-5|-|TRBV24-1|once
CATSDPVGGMETQYF
TGTGCCACCAGTGACCCCGTGGGGGGAATGGAGACCCAGTACTTC
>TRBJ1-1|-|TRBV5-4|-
CASSGLQGEAFF
TGTGCCAGCAGCGGGCTACAGGGTGAAGCTTTCTTT
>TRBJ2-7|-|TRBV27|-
CASRVGTSSYEQYF
TGTGCCAGCAGAGTTGGGACCAGCTCCTACGAGCAGTACTTC
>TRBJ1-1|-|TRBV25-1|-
CASKESTEAFF
TGTGCCAGCAAGGAGTCCACTGAAGCTTTCTTT
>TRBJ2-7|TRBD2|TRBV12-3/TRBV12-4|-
CASSVAGSGPYEQYF
TGTGCCAGCAGCGTAGCGGGTAGCGGCCCCTACGAGCAGTACTTC
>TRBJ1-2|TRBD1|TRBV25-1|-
CASSGGRGRLANYGYTF
TGTGCCAGCAGTGGGGGAAGGGGGCGGTTAGCTAACTATGGCTACACCTTC
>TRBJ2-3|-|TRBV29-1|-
CSADSGLSTDTQYF
TGCAGCGCGGACAGCGGGCTTAGCACAGATACGCAGTATTTT
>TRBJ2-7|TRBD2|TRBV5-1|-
CASSRNGGSGRSYEQYF
TGCGCCAGCAGCCGCAACGGGGGTAGCGGGAGATCCTACGAGCAGTACTTC
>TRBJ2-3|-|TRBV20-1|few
CSAERPGGGTDTQYF
TGCAGTGCGGAGCGGCCGGGCGGGGGCACAGATACGCAGTATTTT
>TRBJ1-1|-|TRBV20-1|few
CSARVGETEAFF
TGCAGTGCTAGAGTAGGGGAGACTGAAGCTTTCTTT
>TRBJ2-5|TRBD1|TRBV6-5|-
CASNSRTGVSQETQYF
TGTGCCAGCAATTCGCGGACAGGGGTTTCCCAAGAGACCCAGTACTTC
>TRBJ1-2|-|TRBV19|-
CASSRNSQGSYGYTF
TGTGCCAGTAGTAGAAACTCACAGGGTTCCTATGGCTACACCTTC
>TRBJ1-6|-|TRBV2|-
CASRPPRDSPLHF
TGTGCCAGCAGGCCTCCCCGGGATTCACCCCTCCACTTT
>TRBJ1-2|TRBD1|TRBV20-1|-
CSARDMGQGGYGYTF
TGCAGTGCTAGAGATATGGGACAGGGCGGCTATGGCTACACCTTC
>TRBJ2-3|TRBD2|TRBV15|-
CATSRQLAGGPSTDTQYF
TGTGCCACCAGCAGACAACTAGCGGGAGGTCCCAGCACAGATACGCAGTATTTT
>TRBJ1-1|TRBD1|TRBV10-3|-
CAISGTGYTEAFF
TGTGCCATCAGTGGGACAGGGTACACTGAAGCTTTCTTT
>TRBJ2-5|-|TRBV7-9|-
CASSLEGVRKETQYF
TGTGCCAGCAGCTTGGAGGGTGTCAGAAAGGAGACCCAGTACTTC
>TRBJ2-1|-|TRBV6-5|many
CASSYSGDEQFF
TGTGCCAGCAGTTACTCAGGGGATGAGCAGTTCTTC
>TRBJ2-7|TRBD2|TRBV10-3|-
CAITDGTSGGYEQYF
TGTGCCATCACGGACGGGACTAGCGGGGGCTACGAGCAGTACTTC
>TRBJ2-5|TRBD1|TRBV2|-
CARLRTGYQETQYF
TGTGCCAGACTACGGACAGGGTACCAAGAGACCCAGTACTTC